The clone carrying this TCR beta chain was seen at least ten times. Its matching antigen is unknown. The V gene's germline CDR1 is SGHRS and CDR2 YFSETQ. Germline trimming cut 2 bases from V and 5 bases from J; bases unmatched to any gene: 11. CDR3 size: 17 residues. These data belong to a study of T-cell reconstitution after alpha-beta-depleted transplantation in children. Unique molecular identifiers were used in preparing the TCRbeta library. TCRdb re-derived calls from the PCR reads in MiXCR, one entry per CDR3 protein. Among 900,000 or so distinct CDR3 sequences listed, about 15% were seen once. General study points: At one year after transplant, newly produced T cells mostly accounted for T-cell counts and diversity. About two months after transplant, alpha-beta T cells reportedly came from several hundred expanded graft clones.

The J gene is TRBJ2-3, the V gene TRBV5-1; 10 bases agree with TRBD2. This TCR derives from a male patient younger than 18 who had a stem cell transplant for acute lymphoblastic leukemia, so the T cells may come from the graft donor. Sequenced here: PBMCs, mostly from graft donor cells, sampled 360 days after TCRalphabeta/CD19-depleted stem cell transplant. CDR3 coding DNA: TGCGCCAGCAGCTTCGCCGTGCTAGCGGGAGTAGAAGATACGCAGTATTTT. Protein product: CASSFAVLAGVEDTQYF.